This record looks at one TCR beta chain sequence and its context. Its matching antigen is unknown. This entry comes from a study of cytomegalovirus exposure and HLA in healthy donors. Points from the study as a whole: The availability of immune exposure information extended only to CMV serostatus. What TCR beta sequences reportedly achieved was accurate prediction of HLA-A and HLA-B alleles in most subjects.

This CDR3 contains 15 residues. Germline V CDR1 and CDR2: MGHRA, YSYEKL. Unmatched junction bases numbered 8, after V lost 2 bases and J lost 5 bases. Both 60 Vbeta primers and 13 Jbeta primers went into the PCR. Assay used: immunoSEQ multiplex PCR; TCRdb lists only in-frame clones, some missing. The top ten clones hold approximately 7.7% of a sample with over 95,000 clones, approximately 71% of them seen once. Sequenced sample: PBMCs. The rearrangement uses TRBV4-1 and TRBJ1-1; 7 bases match TRBD1. The receptor comes from a female donor in good health and CMV-seronegative. As DNA, the CDR3 is TGCGCCAGCAGCCAACCTGACAGGGAAGGAACTGAAGCTTTCTTT. The encoded protein is CASSQPDREGTEAFF.